The source of this T cell receptor (beta chain) is a study of T cell repertoires in cytomegalovirus infection. Background on the study: Indications of both CMV infection and matching HLA type were provided by public TCR beta signatures.

V was shortened by 4 bases and J by 3 bases, with 12 bases between the two germline ends. Germline CDR1 and CDR2: SGHAT and FQNNGV. The CDR3 extends over 15 amino acids. Each CDR3 protein is one row after TCRdb ran MiXCR on the reads. The table shows 200,000 to 300,000 distinct CDR3 sequences, with around 12% occurring only once. Study-level findings and limits: Identification of carriers of CMV plus the relevant HLA was achieved through cumulative public TCR beta family frequency. The study found HLA-C-restricted CMV-specific TCR beta clonotypes dominating the ex vivo response.

This clonotype appeared many times. What it binds is unknown. The sequencing input was PBMCs. The chain combines TRBV11-2 with TRBJ1-4; maybe TRBD1 (5 bases). The sequence was obtained from a human donor in good health (CMV status not recorded). Some clones in this sample may be carry-over from other donors' samples. CDR3 sequence (DNA): TGTGCCAGCAGCTCCCCATTGGGGGCTAATGAAAAACTGTTTTTT. Its protein product is CASSSPLGANEKLFF.